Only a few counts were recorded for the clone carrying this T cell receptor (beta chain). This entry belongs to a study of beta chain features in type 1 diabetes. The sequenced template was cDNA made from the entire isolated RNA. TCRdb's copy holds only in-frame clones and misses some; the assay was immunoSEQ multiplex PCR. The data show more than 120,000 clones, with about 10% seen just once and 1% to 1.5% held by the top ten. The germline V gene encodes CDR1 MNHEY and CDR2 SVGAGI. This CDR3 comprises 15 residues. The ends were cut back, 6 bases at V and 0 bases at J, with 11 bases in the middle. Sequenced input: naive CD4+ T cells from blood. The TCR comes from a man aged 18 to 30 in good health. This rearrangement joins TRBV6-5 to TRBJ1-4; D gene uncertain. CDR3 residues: CASRALGATNEKLFF. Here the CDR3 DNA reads TGTGCCAGCAGGGCCCTCGGAGCAACTAATGAAAAACTGTTTTTT.